The next 27 T cell receptor beta chains were all read from a single sample in a study of T cells after yellow fever vaccination. TCRdb analysed the 5' RACE reads with MiXCR anew, one entry per CDR3 protein. Of 100,000 to 150,000 distinct CDR3 sequences detected, under 8% appear once; the ten largest clones hold 2% to 3%. The sequencing here drew on CD4+ T cells sorted from PBMCs, taken around 10 days after the first yellow fever vaccination. The receptors shown here come from a man aged 18-30 years who received the YFV17D yellow fever vaccine.

This clonotype occurred a few times. This sequence joins TRBV7-2 and TRBJ2-7; 10 bases are a match to TRBD2. Trimming at V came to 2 bases and at J to 2 bases, leaving 3 bases not matched to a gene. CDR1 SGHTA and CDR2 FQGNSA come from the germline V gene. The CDR3 spans 15 residues. The CDR3 reads CASSLSLAGAYEQYF. CDR3 DNA sequence: TGTGCCAGCAGCTTAAGTCTAGCGGGGGCCTACGAGCAGTACTTC.

This clonotype appeared many times. The chain joins TRBV5-8 to TRBJ2-1, with D perhaps given as TRBD1 or TRBD2 (5 bases each). This CDR3 is built from 15 residues. Trimming pared 6 bases from V and 5 bases from J, leaving 18 bases between. In germline, CDR1 is SGHTS, CDR2 YDEGEE. CDR3 residues: CASTERPGTHNEQFF. DNA for the CDR3: TGTGCCAGCACCGAACGACCAGGGACCCACAATGAGCAGTTCTTC.

This clonotype was seen repeatedly, ten times or more. The J gene is TRBJ2-1, the V gene TRBV29-1, with 14 bases lining up with TRBD2. Per the germline V gene, CDR1 is SQVTM and CDR2 is ANQGSEA. This CDR3 contains 16 residues. The V gene end was trimmed by 5 bases and the J gene end by 5 bases; junction bases not matched to a gene: 8. In nucleotides, the CDR3 is TGCAGCGTTTTTCGGACTAGCGGGGGGTCCCACAATGAGCAGTTCTTC. It yields the protein CSVFRTSGGSHNEQFF.

This clonotype was observed a few times. V and J are TRBV4-3 and TRBJ1-6; no definite D call. V lost 0 bases and J 10 bases, leaving 7 bases between the germline ends. The length of the CDR3 is 13 residues. The germline V gene encodes CDR1 LGHNA and CDR2 YSLEER. In DNA, the CDR3 is TGCGCCAGCAGCCAAGATCTGAGGTCACCCCTCCACTTT. Amino acid sequence: CASSQDLRSPLHF.

This clonotype was seen many times. The J gene is TRBJ1-1, the V gene TRBV11-2; D is unclear. V was cut by 2 bases and J by 4 bases, with 8 bases left in between. Germline CDR1 SGHAT, CDR2 FQNNGV. The CDR3 contains 13 residues. CDR3 sequence reads: CASSLSTPTEAFF. In DNA, the CDR3 is TGTGCCAGCAGCTTAAGCACTCCCACTGAAGCTTTCTTT.

This clonotype was counted only a few times. V usage is TRBV6-2 or TRBV6-3 and J usage is TRBJ2-1; TRBD2 matches 12 bases. V trimming: 5 bases; J trimming: 8 bases; junction bases outside the gene matches: 13. Per the germline V gene, CDR1 is MNHEY and CDR2 is SVGEGT. The CDR3 is 17 residues long. The DNA of the CDR3 is TGTGCCAGCAGTCGACGACTAGCGGGGGATGTCTCCTATGAGCAGTTCTTC. It yields the protein CASSRRLAGDVSYEQFF.

Worth noting for this clonotype: One end of the junction varies from germline; a read error may be responsible. This chain connects TRBV5-4 to TRBJ2-1; 10 bases line up with TRBD1. The germline V gene has CDR1 SGHNT and CDR2 YYREEE (reference sequence). The CDR3 totals 18 residues. CDR3 amino acids: CAISLGQGLWDDRNEQFF. Written as DNA, the CDR3 is TGTGCCATCAGCTTGGGACAGGGGCTTTGGGACGATCGGAATGAGCAGTTCTTC.

This clonotype has at least ten counts. The chain carries TRBV12-3 or TRBV12-4 and TRBJ1-4, with TRBD1 identical over 10 bases. CDR3 length: 15 residues. V lost 4 bases and J lost 5; bases outside the gene matches: 4. This CDR3 is CASSYPGQGNEKLFF. The DNA of the CDR3 is TGTGCCAGCAGTTACCCGGGACAGGGGAATGAAAAACTGTTTTTT.

This clonotype appeared many times. The chain carries TRBV5-4 and TRBJ2-1; 7 positions match TRBD1. CDR1 and CDR2 from the germline V gene are SGHNT and YYREEE (reference sequence). The J segment lost 2 bases and the V segment lost 5 bases, leaving 7 bases of the junction unmatched. There are 15 residues in the CDR3. Here the CDR3 reads CASRLTGAPYNEQFF. In nucleotides, the CDR3 is TGTGCCAGCAGACTCACAGGGGCCCCCTACAATGAGCAGTTCTTC.

At least ten counts were recorded for this clonotype. The rearrangement joins TRBV5-1 to TRBJ2-7; D is undetermined. This CDR3 contains 11 residues. CDR1 is SGHRS and CDR2 is YFSETQ in the germline V gene. Trimming took 0 bases from V and 12 from J, leaving 10 bases between them. The CDR3 DNA follows: TGCGCCAGCAGCTTGGAGGGAAGGAGGTACTTC. This sequence encodes CASSLEGRRYF.

This clonotype was recorded at least ten times. V usage is TRBV9 and J usage is TRBJ2-1, with 11 bases aligning to TRBD1. CDR3 length equals 15 residues. The junction had 4 bases not matched to a gene; V was cut back by 4 bases and J by 4 bases. The germline CDR1 and CDR2 sequences are SGDLS and YYNGEE. Here the CDR3 DNA reads TGTGCCAGCAGCCTTGGACAGGGGGCTTACAATGAGCAGTTCTTC. Protein: CASSLGQGAYNEQFF.

The table lists this clonotype with many counts. The chain recombines TRBV2 with TRBJ1-2; 8 bases are shared with TRBD1. V was clipped by 10 bases and J by 4 bases; unmatched bases: 5. The CDR3 has 12 residues. Germline CDR1 reads SNHLY; CDR2 reads FYNNEI. CDR3 in DNA: TGTGCCACCAGAGGGACAGGCTATGGCTACACCTTC. It yields the protein CATRGTGYGYTF. The full variable domain, in which reference TRBV2 and TRBJ1-2 provide the parts outside the CDR3, is EPEVTQTPSHQVTQMGQEVILRCVPISNHLYFYWYRQILGQKVEFLVSFYNNEISEKSEIFDDQFSVERPDGSNFTLKIRSTKLEDSAMYFCATRGTGYGYTFGSGTRLTVV.

A few counts support this clonotype. The chain carries TRBV7-6 and TRBJ2-6; either TRBD1 or TRBD2 may supply D (5 bases each). Trimming removed 5 bases at V and 0 bases at J, with 14 bases between. Per the germline V gene, CDR1 is SGHVS and CDR2 is FNYEAQ. CDR3 length: 17 residues. CDR3 bases: TGTGCCAGCAGCCCGGGACCCGGCCTCTCTGGGGCCAACGTCCTGACTTTC. This codes for CASSPGPGLSGANVLTF.

About this clonotype itself: This sequence may be a read error, since a much larger clone differs from it by one base. The genes are TRBV4-2 and TRBJ1-6; no clear D gene. CDR3 length: 13 residues. The germline V gene encodes CDR1 LGHNA and CDR2 YNFKEQ. The CDR3 spells CASSQAPGLVVGF. In DNA form, the CDR3 reads TGTGCCAGCAGCCAAGCACCGGGCCTCGTCGTCGGATTT.

This clonotype occurred many times. This rearrangement joins TRBV6-5 to TRBJ2-2; perhaps D is TRBD1 or TRBD2 (5 bases each). Germline loops: CDR1 MNHEY, CDR2 SVGAGI. The CDR3 spans 15 residues. V lost 5 bases to trimming and J lost 6 bases, with 16 bases between them. The CDR3 sequence is CASSPGPLGAGELFF. CDR3 DNA: TGTGCCAGCAGTCCGGGACCCCTGGGTGCCGGGGAGCTGTTTTTT.

This clonotype occurred once. A much more abundant neighbour one base away suggests this may be a read error. This chain uses TRBV5-1 with TRBJ2-1; D may correspond to TRBD1 or TRBD2 (5 bases each). V was trimmed by 5 bases and J by 8 bases, leaving 14 bases between them. This CDR3 has 13 amino acids. Germline V gene lookup returns CDR1 SGHRS and CDR2 YFSETQ. As DNA, the CDR3 is TGCGCCAGCAGGGGGGTCCAGGGCTATGAGCAGTTCTTC. Its translation is CASRGVQGYEQFF.

At least ten counts were recorded for this clonotype. This chain uses TRBV28 with TRBJ2-5; D remains unclear. The CDR3 extends over 12 amino acids. Germline-derived CDR1 and CDR2 are MDHEN and SYDVKM. V was clipped by 5 bases and J by 5 bases, with 9 bases between them. The CDR3 here is CASSKVRETQYF. In nucleotides, the CDR3 is TGTGCCAGCAGTAAGGTCAGGGAGACCCAGTACTTC.

As concerns this clonotype: A much larger clone lies one base from this, so it may be a read error. The chain employs TRBV24-1 and TRBJ2-1; TRBD2 might be the D (7 bases). This CDR3 region has 13 residues. Germline CDR1 and CDR2: KGHDR and SFDVKD. In DNA, the CDR3 is TGTGCCACCAGTTTAGGGGGGGGCAATCAGCAGTTCTTC. This sequence encodes CATSLGGGNQQFF.

This clonotype was detected ten times or more. The chain carries TRBV20-1 and TRBJ2-1; D tentatively reads TRBD1 or TRBD2 (5 bases each). Looked up from germline, CDR1 is DFQATT and CDR2 is SNEGSKA (reference sequence). The CDR3 loop spans 15 amino acids. Trimming shortened V by 0 bases and J by 1 base, and 10 bases separated the two germline ends. The CDR3 spells CSARERGVSYNEQFF. The CDR3 DNA is TGCAGTGCTAGAGAGCGAGGGGTATCCTACAATGAGCAGTTCTTC.

Many counts were recorded for this clonotype. V usage is TRBV24-1 and J usage is TRBJ2-1; 8 bases match TRBD1. The germline CDR1 and CDR2 sequences are KGHDR and SFDVKD. The CDR3 has 17 amino acids. Germline trimming cut 2 bases from V and 8 bases from J; bases unmatched to any gene: 13. In nucleotides, the CDR3 is TGTGCCACCAGTGATTGGGGTAGCGGACAGGGTGGCTATGAGCAGTTCTTC. Protein: CATSDWGSGQGGYEQFF.

This clonotype was detected ten times or more. The chain links TRBV12-3 or TRBV12-4 to TRBJ2-3; 7 nucleotides match TRBD2. V gave up 2 bases and J gave up 6 bases; unmatched junction bases: 5. The CDR3 has 14 amino acids. The CDR3 region has the DNA TGTGCCAGCAGTTTAAGGCGGGGAGGGGATACGCAGTATTTT. Protein sequence: CASSLRRGGDTQYF.

The sample holds many counts of this clonotype. The rearrangement links TRBV7-6 to TRBJ2-7; perhaps TRBD2 as D (6 bases). With 5 bases removed from V and 2 bases from J, the gap between germline ends came to 19 bases. The germline gives CDR1 SGHVS, CDR2 FNYEAQ. The CDR3 is 16 residues long. As DNA, the CDR3 is TGTGCCAGCAGCCCGGATCTTGCGGGGATCCCCTACGAGCAGTACTTC. It is translated as CASSPDLAGIPYEQYF.

This clonotype appeared many times. The chain recombines TRBV28 with TRBJ1-1; D gene ambiguous. Trimming removed 8 bases at V and 0 bases at J, with 10 bases between. The germline gives CDR1 MDHEN, CDR2 SYDVKM. The CDR3 sequence is 13 residues long. CDR3: CASAGLMNTEAFF. In DNA form, the CDR3 reads TGTGCCAGCGCCGGTTTGATGAACACTGAAGCTTTCTTT.

The table lists this clonotype with a few counts. The genes are TRBV7-9 and TRBJ1-1; no clear D gene. This CDR3 comprises 13 residues. Germline V gives CDR1 SEHNR, CDR2 FQNEAQ (reference sequence). The ends were cut back, 4 bases at V and 1 base at J, with 7 bases in the middle. The CDR3 bases are TGTGCCAGCAGCTCCTACCGGAACACTGAAGCTTTCTTT. Protein product: CASSSYRNTEAFF.

This clonotype was observed at least ten times. V is TRBV5-1 and J is TRBJ1-1; D is undetermined. The length of the CDR3 is 13 residues. V lost 4 bases and J lost 1, with 8 bases in between. CDR1 and CDR2 from the germline V gene are SGHRS and YFSETQ. This CDR3 is CASSPDKNTEAFF. The CDR3 nucleotides are TGCGCCAGCAGCCCCGACAAGAACACTGAAGCTTTCTTT.

This chain connects TRBV19 to TRBJ1-6; 9 bases are shared with TRBD1. The CDR3 sequence is 15 residues long. Germline lookup yields CDR1 LNHDA and CDR2 SQIVND (reference sequence). V lost 7 bases and J lost 7; bases outside the gene matches: 8. In DNA, the CDR3 is TGTGCCAGTACCCAGGACGGGACAGGGAATTCACCCCTCCACTTT. It codes for CASTQDGTGNSPLHF.

This clonotype was observed at least ten times. The V and J genes are TRBV7-4 and TRBJ2-1, with 10 bases identical to TRBD2. J gave up 0 bases and V 2 bases, and 22 bases lay outside the gene matches. The CDR3 contains 23 residues. CDR1 is SGHVT, CDR2 SQSDAQ, per germline. The CDR3: CASSLPLERGGRRTISSYNEQFF. CDR3 nucleotide sequence: TGTGCCAGCAGCTTACCCCTCGAGCGGGGGGGCCGGAGAACTATTAGCTCCTACAATGAGCAGTTCTTC.